This section outlines one TCR beta chain sequence together with its context. The junction had 6 bases not matched to a gene; V was cut back by 6 bases and J by 2 bases. Germline V gives CDR1 MDHEN, CDR2 SYDVKM. CDR3 length: 14 amino acids. The data are from a study of blood T cell repertoires in COVID-19. The table came from immunoSEQ multiplex PCR; TCRdb's copy has only in-frame clones and leaves some out. The repertoire holds about 69,000 clones, with about nine tenths as singletons. The TCR was taken from a man younger than 45 with acute or convalescent COVID-19. The V and J genes are TRBV28 and TRBJ1-2, with 7 bases lining up with TRBD1. The specimen was peripheral blood. The CDR3 DNA is TGTGCCAGCAGAACGACAGGGAGCAACTATGGCTACACCTTC. Its translation is CASRTTGSNYGYTF.